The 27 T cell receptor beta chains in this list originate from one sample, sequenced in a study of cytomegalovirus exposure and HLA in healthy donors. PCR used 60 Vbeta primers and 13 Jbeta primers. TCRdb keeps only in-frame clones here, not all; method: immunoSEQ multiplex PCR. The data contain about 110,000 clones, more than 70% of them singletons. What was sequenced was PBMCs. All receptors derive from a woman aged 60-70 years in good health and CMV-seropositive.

The DNA of the CDR3 is TGTGCCAGCTCAGGCCGGGACAGGGGTCGTCAGCCCCAGCATTTT. It is translated as CASSGRDRGRQPQHF. The chain recombines TRBV18 with TRBJ1-5, with 10 bases fitting TRBD1. V trimming: 5 bases; J trimming: 6 bases; junction bases outside the gene matches: 7. Germline CDR1 reads KGHSH; CDR2 reads LQKENI. The CDR3 runs 15 residues. The variable domain in full, completed from reference TRBV18 and TRBJ1-5, reads NAGVMQNPRHLVRRRGQEARLRCSPMKGHSHVYWYRQLPEEGLKFMVYLQKENIIDESGMPKERFSAEFPKEGPSILRIQQVVRGDSAAYFCASSGRDRGRQPQHFGDGTRLSIL.

The CDR3 loop reads CATSGESTDTQYF. For the CDR3, the DNA is TGTGCCACCAGCGGGGAAAGCACAGATACGCAGTATTTT. The rearrangement links TRBV2 to TRBJ2-3, with 7 bases fitting TRBD2. V lost 10 bases, J lost 0 bases, and 4 bases stayed unmatched. The CDR3 runs to 13 residues. Looked up from germline, CDR1 is SNHLY and CDR2 is FYNNEI.

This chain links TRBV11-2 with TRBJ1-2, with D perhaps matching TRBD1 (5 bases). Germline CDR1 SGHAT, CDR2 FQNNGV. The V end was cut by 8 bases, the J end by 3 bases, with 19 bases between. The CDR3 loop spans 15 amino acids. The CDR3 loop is CASGSGGFPDYGYTF. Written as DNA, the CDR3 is TGTGCCAGCGGAAGCGGGGGGTTTCCCGACTATGGCTACACCTTC.

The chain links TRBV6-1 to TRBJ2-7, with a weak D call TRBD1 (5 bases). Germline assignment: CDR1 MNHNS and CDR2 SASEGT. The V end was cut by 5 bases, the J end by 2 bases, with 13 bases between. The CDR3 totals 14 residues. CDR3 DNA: TGTGCCAGCAGTACACGACAGAGCGCCTACGAGCAGTACTTC. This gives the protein CASSTRQSAYEQYF.

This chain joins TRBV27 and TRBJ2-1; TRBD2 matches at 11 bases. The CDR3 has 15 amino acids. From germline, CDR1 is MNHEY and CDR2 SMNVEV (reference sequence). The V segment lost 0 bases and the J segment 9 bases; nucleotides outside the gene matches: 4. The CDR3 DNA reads TGTGCCAGCAGTTTATCCCTCCTAGCGGGAGGTGAGCAGTTCTTC. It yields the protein CASSLSLLAGGEQFF.

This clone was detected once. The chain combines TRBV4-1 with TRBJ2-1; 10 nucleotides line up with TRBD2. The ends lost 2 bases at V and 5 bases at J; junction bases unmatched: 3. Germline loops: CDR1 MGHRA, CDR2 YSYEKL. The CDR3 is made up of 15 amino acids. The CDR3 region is CASSQLAGANNEQFF. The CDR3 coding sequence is TGCGCCAGCAGCCAACTAGCGGGAGCGAACAATGAGCAGTTCTTC.

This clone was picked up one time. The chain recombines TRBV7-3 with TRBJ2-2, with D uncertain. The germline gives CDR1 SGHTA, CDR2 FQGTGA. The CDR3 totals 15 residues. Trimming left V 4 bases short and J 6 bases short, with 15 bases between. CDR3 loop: CASSSPERRPGELFF. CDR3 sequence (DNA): TGTGCCAGCAGCTCGCCCGAGAGGCGTCCCGGGGAGCTGTTTTTT.

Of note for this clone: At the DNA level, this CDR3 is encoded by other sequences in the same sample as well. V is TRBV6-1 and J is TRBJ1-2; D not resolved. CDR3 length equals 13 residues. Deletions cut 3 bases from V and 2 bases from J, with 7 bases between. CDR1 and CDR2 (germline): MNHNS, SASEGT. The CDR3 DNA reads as TGTGCCAGCAGTGAGGGAGGGAACTATGGCTACACCTTC. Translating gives CASSEGGNYGYTF.

CDR3 DNA: TGTGCCAGCAGACCAGACAGGGGGCTCTATAACACCGGGGAGCTGTTTTTT. Protein sequence: CASRPDRGLYNTGELFF. This chain uses TRBV28 with TRBJ2-2; 10 nucleotides align to TRBD1. V shed 6 bases and J 2 bases; nucleotides not matched to a gene: 9. CDR3 length equals 17 residues. Looked up from germline, CDR1 is MDHEN and CDR2 is SYDVKM. The variable domain in full, with the rest retrieved from reference TRBV28 and TRBJ2-2, is DVKVTQSSRYLVKRTGEKVFLECVQDMDHENMFWYRQDPGLGLRLIYFSYDVKMKEKGDIPEGYSVSREKKERFSLILESASTNQTSMYLCASRPDRGLYNTGELFFGEGSRLTVL.

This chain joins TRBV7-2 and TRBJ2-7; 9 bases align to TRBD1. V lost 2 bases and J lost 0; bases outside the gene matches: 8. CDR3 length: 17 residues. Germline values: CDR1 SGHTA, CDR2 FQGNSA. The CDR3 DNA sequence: TGTGCCAGCAGCTTAATGTGGACAGGGGACTTCTCCTACGAGCAGTACTTC. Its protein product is CASSLMWTGDFSYEQYF.

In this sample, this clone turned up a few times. Here the CDR3 reads CASSFSGRNLYEQYF. The CDR3 bases are TGTGCCAGCAGTTTCAGCGGGAGGAATCTCTACGAGCAGTACTTC. V is TRBV28 and J is TRBJ2-7, with 9 bases matching TRBD2. Trimming removed 3 bases from V and 3 bases from J; junction bases left unmatched: 6. Germline V gives CDR1 MDHEN, CDR2 SYDVKM. This CDR3 comprises 15 residues.

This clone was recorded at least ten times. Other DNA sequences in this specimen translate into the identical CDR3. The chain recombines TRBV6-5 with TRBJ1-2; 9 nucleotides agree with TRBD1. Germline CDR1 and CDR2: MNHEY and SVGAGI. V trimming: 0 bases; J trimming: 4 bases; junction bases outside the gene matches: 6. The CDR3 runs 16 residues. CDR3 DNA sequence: TGTGCCAGCAGTTACTCGAGAACAGGGGGCGGCTATGGCTACACCTTC. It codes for CASSYSRTGGGYGYTF.

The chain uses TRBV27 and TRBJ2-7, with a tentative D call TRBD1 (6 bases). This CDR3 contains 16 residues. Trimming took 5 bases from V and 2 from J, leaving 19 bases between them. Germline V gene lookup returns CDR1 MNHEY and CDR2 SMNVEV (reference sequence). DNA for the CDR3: TGTGCCAGCAGTCCTAGCTTGGGACATAAACCCTACGAGCAGTACTTC. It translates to CASSPSLGHKPYEQYF.

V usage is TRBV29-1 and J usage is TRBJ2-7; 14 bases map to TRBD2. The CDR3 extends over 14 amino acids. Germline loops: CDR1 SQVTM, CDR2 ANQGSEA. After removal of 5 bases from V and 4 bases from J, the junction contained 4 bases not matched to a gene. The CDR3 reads CSVPGLAGAYEQYF. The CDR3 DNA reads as TGCAGCGTTCCGGGACTAGCGGGAGCTTACGAGCAGTACTTC.

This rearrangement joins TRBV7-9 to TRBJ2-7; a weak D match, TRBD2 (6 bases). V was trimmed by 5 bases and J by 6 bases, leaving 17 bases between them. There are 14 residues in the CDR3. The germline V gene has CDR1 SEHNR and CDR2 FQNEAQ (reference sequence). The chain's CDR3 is CASSPGRASVEQYF. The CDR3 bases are TGTGCCAGCAGCCCAGGTCGGGCTAGCGTCGAGCAGTACTTC.

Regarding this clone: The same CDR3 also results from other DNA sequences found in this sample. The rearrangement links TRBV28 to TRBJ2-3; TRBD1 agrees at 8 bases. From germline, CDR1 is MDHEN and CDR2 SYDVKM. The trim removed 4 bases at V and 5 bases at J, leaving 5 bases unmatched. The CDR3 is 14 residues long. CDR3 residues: CASSSRTGRDTQYF. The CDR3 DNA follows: TGTGCCAGCAGTTCACGGACAGGGCGAGATACGCAGTATTTT.

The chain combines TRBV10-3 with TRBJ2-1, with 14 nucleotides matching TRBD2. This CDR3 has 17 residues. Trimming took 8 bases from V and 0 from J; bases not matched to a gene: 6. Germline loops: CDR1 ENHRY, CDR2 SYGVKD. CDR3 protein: CAILGGTSGSSYNEQFF. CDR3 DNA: TGTGCCATCTTGGGTGGGACTAGCGGGAGCTCCTACAATGAGCAGTTCTTC.

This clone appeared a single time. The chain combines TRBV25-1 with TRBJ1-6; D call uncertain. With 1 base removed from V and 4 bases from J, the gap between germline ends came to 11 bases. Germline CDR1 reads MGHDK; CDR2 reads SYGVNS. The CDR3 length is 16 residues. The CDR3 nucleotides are TGTGCCAGCAGTGAATCCCTAAGAAGTTATAATTCACCCCTCCACTTT. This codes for CASSESLRSYNSPLHF.

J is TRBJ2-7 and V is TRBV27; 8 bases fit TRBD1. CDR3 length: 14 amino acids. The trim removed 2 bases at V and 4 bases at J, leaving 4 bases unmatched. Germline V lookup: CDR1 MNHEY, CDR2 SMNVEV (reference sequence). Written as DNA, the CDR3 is TGTGCCAGCAGTTTAAGGACAGGGATATACGAGCAGTACTTC. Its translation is CASSLRTGIYEQYF.

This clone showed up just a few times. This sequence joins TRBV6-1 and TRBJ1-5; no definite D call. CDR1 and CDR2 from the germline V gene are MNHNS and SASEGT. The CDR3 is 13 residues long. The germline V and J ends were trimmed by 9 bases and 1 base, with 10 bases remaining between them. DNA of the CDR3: TGTGCCAGGGAGGAGGAAAGCAATCAGCCCCAGCATTTT. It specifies CAREEESNQPQHF.

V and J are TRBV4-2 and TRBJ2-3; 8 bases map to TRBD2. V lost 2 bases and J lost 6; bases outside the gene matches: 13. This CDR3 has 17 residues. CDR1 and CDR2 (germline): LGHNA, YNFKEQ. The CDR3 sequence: CASSQSGAGDPRDTQYF. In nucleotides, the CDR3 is TGTGCCAGCAGCCAAAGCGGAGCGGGAGACCCTCGGGATACGCAGTATTTT.

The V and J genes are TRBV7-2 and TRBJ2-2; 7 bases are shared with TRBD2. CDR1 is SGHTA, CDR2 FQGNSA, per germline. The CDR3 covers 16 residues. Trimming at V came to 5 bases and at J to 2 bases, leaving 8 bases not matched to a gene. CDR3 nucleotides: TGTGCCAGCAGCCCGTTTTTAGCGGGTAACACCGGGGAGCTGTTTTTT. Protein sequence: CASSPFLAGNTGELFF.

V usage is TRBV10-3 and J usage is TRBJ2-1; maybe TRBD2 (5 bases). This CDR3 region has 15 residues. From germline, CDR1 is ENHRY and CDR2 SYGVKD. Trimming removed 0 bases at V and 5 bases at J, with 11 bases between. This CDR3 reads CAISESGWRDNEQFF. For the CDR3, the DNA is TGTGCCATCAGTGAGTCAGGTTGGCGGGACAATGAGCAGTTCTTC.

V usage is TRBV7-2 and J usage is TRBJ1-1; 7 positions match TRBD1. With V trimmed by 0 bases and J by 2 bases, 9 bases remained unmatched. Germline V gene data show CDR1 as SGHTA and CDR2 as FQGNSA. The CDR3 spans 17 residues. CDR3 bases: TGTGCCAGCAGCTTAGCCCCTCTCGACAGGGTTAACACTGAAGCTTTCTTT. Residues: CASSLAPLDRVNTEAFF.

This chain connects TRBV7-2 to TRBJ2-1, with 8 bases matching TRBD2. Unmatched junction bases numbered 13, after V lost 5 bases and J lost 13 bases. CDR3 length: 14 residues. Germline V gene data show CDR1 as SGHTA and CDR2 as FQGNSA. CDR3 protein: CASSPGGSGMTQFF. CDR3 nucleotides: TGTGCCAGCAGCCCGGGGGGTAGCGGGATGACCCAGTTCTTC.

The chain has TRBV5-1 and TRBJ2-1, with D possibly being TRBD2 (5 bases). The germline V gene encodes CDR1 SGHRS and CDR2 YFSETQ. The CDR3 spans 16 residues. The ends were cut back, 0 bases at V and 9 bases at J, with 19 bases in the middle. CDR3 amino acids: CASSLVRPGERGEQFF. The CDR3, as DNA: TGCGCCAGCAGCTTGGTTAGGCCCGGGGAACGGGGTGAGCAGTTCTTC.

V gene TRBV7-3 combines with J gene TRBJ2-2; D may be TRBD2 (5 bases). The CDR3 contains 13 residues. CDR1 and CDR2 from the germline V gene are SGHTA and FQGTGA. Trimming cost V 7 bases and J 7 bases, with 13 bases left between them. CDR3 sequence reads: CASNTIRGGELFF. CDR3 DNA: TGTGCCAGCAACACGATTCGGGGCGGGGAGCTGTTTTTT.